The clone carrying this TCR beta chain was observed a few times. This record comes from a study of shared clonotypes between healthy human individuals. Data came from immunoSEQ multiplex PCR; TCRdb stores just in-frame clones and leaves some out. The sample contains about 490,000 clones, around 80% of which appear only once. Trimming at V came to 3 bases and at J to 4 bases, leaving 4 bases not matched to a gene. Per the germline V gene, CDR1 is SGHTA and CDR2 is FQGTGA. CDR3 length: 14 amino acids. Material: PBMCs. This TCR derives from a woman between 35 and 50 years old in good health. Some clones in this sample may be carry-over from other donors' samples. The chain employs TRBV7-3 and TRBJ1-1; 8 nucleotides match TRBD1. This CDR3 is CASSFTGGSTEAFF. In nucleotides, the CDR3 is TGTGCCAGCAGCTTCACAGGGGGGAGCACTGAAGCTTTCTTT.